The clone carrying this T cell receptor beta chain was seen only a few times. The record originates from a study of blood T cell repertoires in COVID-19. CDR1 MDHEN and CDR2 SYDVKM come from the germline V gene. This CDR3 is built from 14 residues. V lost 3 bases and J 6 bases, leaving 9 bases between the germline ends. Repertoires were generated with immunoSEQ multiplex PCR, while TCRdb's copy carries only in-frame clones and drops some. The sample shows some 33,000 clones, around 85% of them seen only once. The TCR originated in a human donor in a cohort sampled during active COVID-19. Sequenced sample: peripheral blood. V gene TRBV28 combines with J gene TRBJ1-6, with D uncertain. CDR3 protein: CASSFGRLNSPLHF. The CDR3 region has the DNA TGTGCCAGCAGTTTTGGGCGCCTTAATTCACCCCTCCACTTT.